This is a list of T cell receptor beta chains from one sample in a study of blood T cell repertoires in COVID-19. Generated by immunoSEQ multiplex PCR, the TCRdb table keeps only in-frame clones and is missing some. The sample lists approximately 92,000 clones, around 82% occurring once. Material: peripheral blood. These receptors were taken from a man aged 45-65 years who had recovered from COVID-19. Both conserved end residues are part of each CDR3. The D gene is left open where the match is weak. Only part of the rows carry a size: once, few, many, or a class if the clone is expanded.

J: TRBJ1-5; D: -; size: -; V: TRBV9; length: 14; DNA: TGTGCCAGCAGCGTAGCGGGAGGTAATCAGCCCCAGCATTTT; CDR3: CASSVAGGNQPQHF
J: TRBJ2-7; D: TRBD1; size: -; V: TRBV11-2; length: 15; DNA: TGTGCCAGCAGCTTATATAGACAGGGGGTTTCCGAGCAGTACTTC; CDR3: CASSLYRQGVSEQYF
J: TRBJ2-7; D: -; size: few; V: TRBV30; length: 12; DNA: TGTGCCTGGAGTGGAACAGGGCAGGGGCAGTACTTC; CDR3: CAWSGTGQGQYF
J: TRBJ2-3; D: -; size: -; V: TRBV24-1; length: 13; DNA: TGTGCCACCAGCGCCCCGGGCACAGATACGCAGTATTTT; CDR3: CATSAPGTDTQYF
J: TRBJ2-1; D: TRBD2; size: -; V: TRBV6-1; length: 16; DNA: TGTGCCAGCAGTGAGAGGGCTAGCGGGACCTACAATGAGCAGTTCTTC; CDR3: CASSERASGTYNEQFF
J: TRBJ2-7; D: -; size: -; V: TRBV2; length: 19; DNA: TGTGCCAGCAGTCCAACCGGGACACCCACTCGATTGAGCTCCTACGAGCAGTACTTC; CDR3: CASSPTGTPTRLSSYEQYF
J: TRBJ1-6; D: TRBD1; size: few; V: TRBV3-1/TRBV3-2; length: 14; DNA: TGTGCCAGCAGCCAAGCGCGGGACAGGGTGCAACTCCACTTT; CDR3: CASSQARDRVQLHF
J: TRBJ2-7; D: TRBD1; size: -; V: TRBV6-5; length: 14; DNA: TGTGCCAGCAGTTACGACAGGGGTGGCTACGAGCAGTACTTC; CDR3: CASSYDRGGYEQYF
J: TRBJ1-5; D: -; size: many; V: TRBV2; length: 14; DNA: TGTGCCAGCAGTCACCAGGGGTACAATCAGCCCCAGCATTTT; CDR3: CASSHQGYNQPQHF
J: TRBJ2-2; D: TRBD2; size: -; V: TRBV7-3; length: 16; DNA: TGTGCCAGCAGCCACCGCCCGGGACTAGAGACCGGGGAGCTGTTTTTT; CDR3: CASSHRPGLETGELFF
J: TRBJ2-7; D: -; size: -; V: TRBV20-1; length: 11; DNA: TGCAGTCCAAAAGCCCTCTACGAGCAGTACTTC; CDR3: CSPKALYEQYF
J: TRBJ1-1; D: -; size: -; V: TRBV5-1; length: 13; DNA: TGCGCCAGCAGCTTGCAGTGGAACACTGAAGCTTTCTTT; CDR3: CASSLQWNTEAFF
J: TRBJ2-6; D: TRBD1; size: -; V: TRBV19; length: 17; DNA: TGTGCCAGTAGAGGACAGGGGCCTGGCTCTGGGGCCAACGTCCTGACTTTC; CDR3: CASRGQGPGSGANVLTF
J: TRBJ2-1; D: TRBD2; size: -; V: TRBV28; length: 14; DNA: TGTGCCAGCAGTTTGGCTAGCGGACACAATGAGCAGTTCTTC; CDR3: CASSLASGHNEQFF
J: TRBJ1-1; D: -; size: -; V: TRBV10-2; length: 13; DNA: TGCGCCAGCAGCCGACAGAGGAACACTGAAGCTTTCTTT; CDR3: CASSRQRNTEAFF
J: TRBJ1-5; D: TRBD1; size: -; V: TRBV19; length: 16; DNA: TGTGCCAGTAGTATAATGTATACAGGGGGCAGGCAGCCCCAGCATTTT; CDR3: CASSIMYTGGRQPQHF
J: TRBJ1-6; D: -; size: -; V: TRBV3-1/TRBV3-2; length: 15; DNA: TGTGCCAGCAGCCAGGACGACAGCCCGGATTCACCCCTCCACTTT; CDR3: CASSQDDSPDSPLHF
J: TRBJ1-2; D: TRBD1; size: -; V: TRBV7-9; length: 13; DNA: TGTGCCAGCAGCTCACCTACAGGGGTCGGCTACACCTTC; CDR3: CASSSPTGVGYTF
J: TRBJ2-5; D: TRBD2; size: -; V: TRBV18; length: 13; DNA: TGTGCCAGCTCACCGGGACTAGTGGAGACCCAGTACTTC; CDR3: CASSPGLVETQYF
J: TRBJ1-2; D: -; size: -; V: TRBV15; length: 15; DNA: TGTGCCACCAGCCTAGATGGGAGTACTAACTATGGCTACACCTTC; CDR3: CATSLDGSTNYGYTF
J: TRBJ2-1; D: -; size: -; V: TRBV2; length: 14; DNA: TGTGCCAGCTGGTCCCCTAGCGACCGTGTGGAGCAGTTCTTC; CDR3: CASWSPSDRVEQFF
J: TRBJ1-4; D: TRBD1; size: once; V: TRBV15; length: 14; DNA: TGTGCCACCGGTTCCGGACAGGGGGGTGAAAAACTGTTTTTT; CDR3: CATGSGQGGEKLFF
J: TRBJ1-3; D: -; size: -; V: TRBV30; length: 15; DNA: TGTGCCTGGAGTGGGTTGGGGGGGTCTGGAAACACCATATATTTT; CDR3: CAWSGLGGSGNTIYF
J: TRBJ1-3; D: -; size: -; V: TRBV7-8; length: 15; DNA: TGTGCCAGCAGCCCGGGACAACTGTCTGGAAACACCATATATTTT; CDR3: CASSPGQLSGNTIYF
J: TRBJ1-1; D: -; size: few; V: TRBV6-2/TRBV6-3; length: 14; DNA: TGTGCCAGCAGTCGTTCTATCCTTCGGGATGAAGCTTTCTTT; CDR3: CASSRSILRDEAFF
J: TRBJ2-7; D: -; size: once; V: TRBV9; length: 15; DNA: TGTGCCAGCAGTTCCAGCCGGGGGTTCTCCTACGAGCAGTACTTC; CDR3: CASSSSRGFSYEQYF
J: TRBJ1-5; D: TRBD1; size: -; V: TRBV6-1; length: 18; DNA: TGTGCCAGCAGCGAAGTCCGTGGGGACAGGGGAAGGAATCAGCCCCAGCATTTT; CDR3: CASSEVRGDRGRNQPQHF
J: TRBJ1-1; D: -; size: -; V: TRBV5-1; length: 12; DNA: TGCGCCAGCAGTCACGGGGGTACTGAAGCTTTCTTT; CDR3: CASSHGGTEAFF
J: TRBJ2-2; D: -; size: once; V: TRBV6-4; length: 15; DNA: TGTGCCAGCAGGCAAGACAGTTATAACACCGGGGAGCTGTTTTTT; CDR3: CASRQDSYNTGELFF
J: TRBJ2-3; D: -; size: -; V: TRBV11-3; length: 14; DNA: TGTGCCAGCAGCTTCGGCGGGCCCACAGATACGCAGTATTTT; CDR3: CASSFGGPTDTQYF
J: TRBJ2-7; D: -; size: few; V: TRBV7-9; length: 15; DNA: TGTGCCAGCAGCTTTCATGAGGAAGGCGACTACGAGCAGTACTTC; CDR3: CASSFHEEGDYEQYF
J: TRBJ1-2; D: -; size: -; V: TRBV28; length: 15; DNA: TGTGCCAGCAGCAGAATGGACAGAACTAACTATGGCTACACCTTC; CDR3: CASSRMDRTNYGYTF
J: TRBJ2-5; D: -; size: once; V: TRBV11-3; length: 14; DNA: TGTGCCAGCAGCTTAGGGGGGAGGTCTGAGACCCAGTACTTC; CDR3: CASSLGGRSETQYF
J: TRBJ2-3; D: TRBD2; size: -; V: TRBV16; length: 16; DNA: TGTGCCAGCAGCCAAAACGCGGGGGGGAGCACAGATACGCAGTATTTT; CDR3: CASSQNAGGSTDTQYF
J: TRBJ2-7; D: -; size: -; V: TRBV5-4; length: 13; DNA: TGTGCCACCAGAGCCCTAGGTGGCGACGAGCAGTACTTC; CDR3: CATRALGGDEQYF
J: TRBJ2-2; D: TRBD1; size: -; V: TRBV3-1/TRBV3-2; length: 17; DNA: TGTGCCAGCAGCCAGAACCGACAGGGCTGGGGCACCGGGGAGCTGTTTTTT; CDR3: CASSQNRQGWGTGELFF
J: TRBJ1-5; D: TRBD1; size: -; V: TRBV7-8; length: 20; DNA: TGTGCCAGCAGCTTGTTTAAGGGACAGGGGGTACGTACGCGTATGGAGCCCCAGCATTTT; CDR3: CASSLFKGQGVRTRMEPQHF
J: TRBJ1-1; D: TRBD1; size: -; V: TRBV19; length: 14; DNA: TGTGCCAGTAGTAGGACAGGGGGAATTGCTGAAGCTTTCTTT; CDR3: CASSRTGGIAEAFF
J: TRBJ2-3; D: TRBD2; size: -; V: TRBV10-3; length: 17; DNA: TGTGCCATCAGTGACTACGGACTAGCGGGAGACACAGATACGCAGTATTTT; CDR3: CAISDYGLAGDTDTQYF
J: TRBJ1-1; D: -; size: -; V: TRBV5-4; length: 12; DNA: TGTGCCAGCAGCTTCGGGGGAACTGAAGCTTTCTTT; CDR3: CASSFGGTEAFF
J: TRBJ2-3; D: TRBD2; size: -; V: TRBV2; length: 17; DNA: TGTGCCAGCAGTGTCAGCCCACAGCGGGATTTCACAGATACGCAGTATTTT; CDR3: CASSVSPQRDFTDTQYF
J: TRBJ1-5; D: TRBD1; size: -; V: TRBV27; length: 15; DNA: TGTGCCAGCAGTGTCACAGGGGTTAGCAATCAGCCCCAGCATTTT; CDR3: CASSVTGVSNQPQHF
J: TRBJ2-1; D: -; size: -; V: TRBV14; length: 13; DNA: TGTGCCAGCAGCCAATTCTTAGGAGGTGAGCAGTTCTTC; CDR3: CASSQFLGGEQFF
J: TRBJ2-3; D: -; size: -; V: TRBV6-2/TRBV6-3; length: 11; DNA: TGTGCCAGCAGTTCTACAGATACGCAGTATTTT; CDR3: CASSSTDTQYF
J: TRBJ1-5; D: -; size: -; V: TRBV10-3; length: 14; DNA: TGTGCCATCAGTGAAGGGGACAAAAATCAGCCCCAGCATTTT; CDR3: CAISEGDKNQPQHF
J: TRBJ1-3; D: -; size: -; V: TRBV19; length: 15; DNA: TGTGCCAGTAGTATATTTGAGGTTCCTGGAAACACCATATATTTT; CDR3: CASSIFEVPGNTIYF
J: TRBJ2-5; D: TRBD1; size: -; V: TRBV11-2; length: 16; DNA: TGTGCCAGCAGCTTAGATATCCCTGACAGGGGCAAGACCCAGTACTTC; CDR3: CASSLDIPDRGKTQYF
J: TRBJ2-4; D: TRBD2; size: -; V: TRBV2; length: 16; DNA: TGTGCCAGCAGTGCGCGGCGGGAGGGCCGAGGAAACATTCAGTACTTC; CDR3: CASSARREGRGNIQYF
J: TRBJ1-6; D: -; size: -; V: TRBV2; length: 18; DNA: TGTGCCAGGGGGGTGCGGGGTCCCATGAGCTCCTATAATTCACCCCTCCACTTT; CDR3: CARGVRGPMSSYNSPLHF
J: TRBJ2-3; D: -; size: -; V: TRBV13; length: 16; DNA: TGTGCCAGCAGCCCCCGGAGGGGCGGAAAGCTTTATACGCAGTATTTT; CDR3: CASSPRRGGKLYTQYF
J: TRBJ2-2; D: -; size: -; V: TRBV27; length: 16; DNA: TGTGCCAGCAGTTTATTTGGGGGCGCGGGCACCGGGGAGCTGTTTTTT; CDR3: CASSLFGGAGTGELFF